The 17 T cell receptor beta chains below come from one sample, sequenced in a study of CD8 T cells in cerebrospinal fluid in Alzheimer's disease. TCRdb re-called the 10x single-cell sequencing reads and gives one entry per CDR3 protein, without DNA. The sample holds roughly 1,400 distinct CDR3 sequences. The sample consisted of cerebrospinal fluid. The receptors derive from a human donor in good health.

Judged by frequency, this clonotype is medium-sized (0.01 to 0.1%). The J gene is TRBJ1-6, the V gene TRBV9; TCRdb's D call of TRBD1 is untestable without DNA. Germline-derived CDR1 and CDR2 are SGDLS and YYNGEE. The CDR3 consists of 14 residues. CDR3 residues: CASSRDRGNSPLHF.

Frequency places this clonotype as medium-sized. CDR3 sequence reads: CASSLPRQGHQETQYF. This chain links TRBV7-2 with TRBJ2-5; TCRdb designates TRBD1, a call that cannot be tested without DNA. The CDR3 contains 16 residues. Germline CDR1 reads SGHTA; CDR2 reads FQGNSA.

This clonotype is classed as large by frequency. The CDR3: CASSLGVSPTDTQYF. The V and J genes are TRBV5-1 and TRBJ2-3; there is no DNA to check the TCRdb D call of TRBD2. Germline V CDR1 and CDR2: SGHRS, YFSETQ. This CDR3 has 15 residues.

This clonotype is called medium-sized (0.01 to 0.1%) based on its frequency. The CDR3 spells CASSPHTRGQGNTIYF. This rearrangement joins TRBV3-1 to TRBJ1-3; TCRdb selects TRBD1, and the lack of DNA leaves this call unchecked. The CDR3 is made up of 16 amino acids. Germline CDR1 is LGHDT and CDR2 is YNNKEL (reference sequence).

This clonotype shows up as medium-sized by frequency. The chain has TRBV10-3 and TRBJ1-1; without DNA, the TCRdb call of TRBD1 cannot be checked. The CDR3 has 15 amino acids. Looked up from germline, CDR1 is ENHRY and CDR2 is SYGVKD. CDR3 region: CAIRGGPTQNTEAFF.

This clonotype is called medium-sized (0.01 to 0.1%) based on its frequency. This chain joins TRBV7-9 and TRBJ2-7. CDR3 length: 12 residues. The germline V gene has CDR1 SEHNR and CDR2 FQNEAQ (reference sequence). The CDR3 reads CASSLRLDEQYF.

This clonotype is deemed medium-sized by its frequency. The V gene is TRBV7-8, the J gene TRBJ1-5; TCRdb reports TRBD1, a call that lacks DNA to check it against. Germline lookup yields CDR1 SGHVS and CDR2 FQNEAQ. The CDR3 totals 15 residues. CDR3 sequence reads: CASSPTGTGEQPQHF. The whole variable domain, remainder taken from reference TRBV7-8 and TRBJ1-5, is GAGVSQSPRYKVAKRGQDVALRCDPISGHVSLFWYQQALGQGPEFLTYFQNEAQLDKSGLPSDRFFAERPEGSVSTLKIQRTQQEDSAVYLCASSPTGTGEQPQHFGDGTRLSIL.

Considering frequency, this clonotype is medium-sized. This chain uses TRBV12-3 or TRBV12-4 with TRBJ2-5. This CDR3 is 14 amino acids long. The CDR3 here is CASSAQRTGETQYF.

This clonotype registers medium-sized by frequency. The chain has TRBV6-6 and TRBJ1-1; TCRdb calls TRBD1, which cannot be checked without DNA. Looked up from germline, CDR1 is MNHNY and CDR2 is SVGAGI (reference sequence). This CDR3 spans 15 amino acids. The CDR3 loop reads CASSQTGGAGTEAFF.

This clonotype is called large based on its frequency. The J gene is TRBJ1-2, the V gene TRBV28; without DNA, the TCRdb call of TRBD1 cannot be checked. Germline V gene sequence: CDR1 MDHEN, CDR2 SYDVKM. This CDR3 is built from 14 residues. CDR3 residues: CASSFGTGDYGYTF.

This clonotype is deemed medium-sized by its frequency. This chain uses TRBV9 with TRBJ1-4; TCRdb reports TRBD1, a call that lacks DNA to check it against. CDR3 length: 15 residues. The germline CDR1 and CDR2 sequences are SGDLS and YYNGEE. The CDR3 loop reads CASSAIQGLYEKLFF.

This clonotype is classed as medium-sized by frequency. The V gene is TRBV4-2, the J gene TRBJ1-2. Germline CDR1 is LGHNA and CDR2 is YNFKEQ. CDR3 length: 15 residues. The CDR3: CASSQDYSGGDGYTF.

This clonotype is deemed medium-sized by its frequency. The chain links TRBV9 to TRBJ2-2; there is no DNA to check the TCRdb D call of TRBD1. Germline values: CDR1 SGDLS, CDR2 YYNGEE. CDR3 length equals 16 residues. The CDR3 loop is CASSVRTGPNTGELFF.

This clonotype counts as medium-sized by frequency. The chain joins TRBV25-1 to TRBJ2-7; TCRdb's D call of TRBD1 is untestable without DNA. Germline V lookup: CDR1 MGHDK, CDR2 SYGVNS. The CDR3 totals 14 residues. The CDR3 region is CATAVPEGTYEQYF.

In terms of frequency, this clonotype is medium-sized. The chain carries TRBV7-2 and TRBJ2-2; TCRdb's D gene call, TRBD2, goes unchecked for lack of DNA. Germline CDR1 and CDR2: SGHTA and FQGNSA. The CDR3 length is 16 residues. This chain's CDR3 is CAIPLASGGNTGELFF. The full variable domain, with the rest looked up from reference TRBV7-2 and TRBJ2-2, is GAGVSQSPSNKVTEKGKDVELRCDPISGHTALYWYRQSLGQGLEFLIYFQGNSAPDKSGLPSDRFSAERTGGSVSTLTIQRTQQEDSAVYLCAIPLASGGNTGELFFGEGSRLTVL.

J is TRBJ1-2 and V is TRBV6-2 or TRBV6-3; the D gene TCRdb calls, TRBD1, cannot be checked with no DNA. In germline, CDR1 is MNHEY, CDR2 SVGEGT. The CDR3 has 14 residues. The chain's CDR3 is CASSLPFPTYGYTF.

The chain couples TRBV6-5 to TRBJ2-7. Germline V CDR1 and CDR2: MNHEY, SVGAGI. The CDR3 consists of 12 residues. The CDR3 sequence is CASSLTWDEQYF.